The clone carrying this TCR beta chain was found many times. The source of the sample is a study of regulatory T cells in long-lasting Graves disease. The CDR3 loop spans 17 amino acids. Germline V gene sequence: CDR1 MNHEY, CDR2 SVGAGI. V was shortened by 3 bases and J by 0 bases, with 12 bases between the two germline ends. Libraries of TCR beta came from iRepertoire HTBI primers plus Arm-PCR of CDR3 regions. TCRdb reprocessed the multiplex PCR reads with MiXCR, giving one entry per CDR3 protein. This table has around 430,000 distinct CDR3 sequences, approximately 23% appearing once. Time point denoted: persistent/refractory GD, antithyroid drugs over 5 years with positive TRAb. There was RNA extracted from PBMCs, and the TCR library was made from it. Staff drew roughly 10 milliliters of peripheral blood into EDTA tubes.

The receptor's source is a female donor with Graves disease. The material was peripheral blood mononuclear cells (PBMCs), obtained when the disease was refractory, from a patient treated with antithyroid drugs. The chain couples TRBV6-5 to TRBJ2-6; no clear D. This CDR3 reads CASSYSSVSSGANVLTF. CDR3 in DNA: TGTGCCAGCAGTTATAGCAGCGTGAGCTCTGGGGCCAACGTCCTGACTTTC.